The sequence of this T cell receptor beta chain was determined in a study of blood T cell repertoires in COVID-19. The wider study: Samples came from the United States, Italy and Spain, spanning acute and convalescent COVID-19.

Original processing methods: The authors estimated nucleated cell counts from reference gene primer amplification. Clones were read by immunoSEQ multiplex PCR, and TCRdb kept only the in-frame ones, dropping some. V, J and clone size derive from that table, while D and trimming were established from the DNA sequence. The table has roughly 100,000 clones, more than 80% seen once. CDR1 is MGHDK, CDR2 SYGVNS, per germline. The CDR3 is made up of 16 amino acids. Between the trimmed V and J ends, which lost 2 bases and 1 base, there was a span of 13 bases. The TCR sequence derives from a man aged 55 to 69 with acute or convalescent COVID-19. Sequenced: peripheral blood. The chain carries TRBV25-1 and TRBJ2-3; a weak D match, TRBD2 (5 bases). The CDR3, as DNA: TGTGCCAGCAGTGAACGGCGCGGGTACGGCACAGATACGCAGTATTTT. This encodes CASSERRGYGTDTQYF.